The sequence of this T cell receptor (beta chain) was determined in a study of control samples from healthy donors and cancer patients. This CDR3 is built from 15 residues. Germline-derived CDR1 and CDR2 are SGHRS and YFSETQ. V trimming: 4 bases; J trimming: 7 bases; junction bases outside the gene matches: 7. Repertoires were generated with immunoSEQ multiplex PCR, while TCRdb's copy carries only in-frame clones and drops some. This table has 150,000 to 200,000 clones, about 94% appearing once. The receptor's source is a woman aged 40 to 50 in good health. The chain joins TRBV5-1 to TRBJ1-6; 8 bases are a match to TRBD1. Specimen: blood. The CDR3 nucleotides read TGCGCCAGCAGCAGAGGACAGGGTCGAAATTCACCCCTCCACTTT. This gives the protein CASSRGQGRNSPLHF.